The 30 T cell receptor beta chains in this list originate from one sample, sequenced in a study of CD8+ T cells in alopecia areata. Once RNA had been extracted, it was reverse transcribed into cDNA to act as the sequencing template. The method was immunoSEQ multiplex PCR; TCRdb's version includes in-frame clones alone and lacks a portion of them. The data contain some 8,000 clones, approximately 50% of them seen just once; the ten biggest clones take up about 13%. Lesional scalp punch biopsies and peripheral blood were collected from alopecia areata patients. Source: skin, taken at week 0. The receptors were sampled from a human donor with alopecia areata.

This clone was found a few times. The chain is built from TRBV7-2 and TRBJ2-1, with TRBD2 matching over 12 bases. There are 17 residues in the CDR3. V shed 5 bases and J 0 bases; nucleotides not matched to a gene: 5. Germline CDR1 SGHTA, CDR2 FQGNSA. CDR3 coding DNA: TGTGCCAGCAGCCCAAGACTAGCGGGGGTCTCCTACAATGAGCAGTTCTTC. Protein: CASSPRLAGVSYNEQFF.

The gene calls are TRBV27 and TRBJ2-2; weak D call: TRBD2 (6 bases). This CDR3 region has 15 residues. CDR1 and CDR2 from the germline V gene are MNHEY and SMNVEV (reference sequence). Deletions cut 8 bases from V and 7 bases from J, with 20 bases between. CDR3 DNA: TGTGCCAGCGGCAGGGCGGGGCTTCCCGGCGGGGAGCTGTTTTTT. Translated, it gives CASGRAGLPGGELFF.

The rearrangement joins TRBV5-1 to TRBJ2-1, with 7 nucleotides matching TRBD2. V dropped 4 bases and J dropped 0; count of bases not matched to a gene: 7. Germline assignment: CDR1 SGHRS and CDR2 YFSETQ. The CDR3 sequence is 16 residues long. The CDR3, as DNA: TGCGCCAGCAGCATACTAGCGACCAGCTCCTACAATGAGCAGTTCTTC. This gives the protein CASSILATSSYNEQFF.

This clone was found a few times. This chain links TRBV4-3 with TRBJ2-7; weak D call: TRBD1 (6 bases). The CDR3 spans 13 residues. Germline V gives CDR1 LGHNA, CDR2 YSLEER. The ends were cut back, 2 bases at V and 5 bases at J, with 10 bases in the middle. CDR3 sequence reads: CASSQTNRDEQYF. CDR3 in DNA: TGCGCCAGCAGCCAAACCAACAGGGACGAGCAGTACTTC.

CDR3 sequence (DNA): TGCGCCAGCAGCCAAGGGTTAGGGGCGGGCAATCAGCCCCAGCATTTT. It codes for CASSQGLGAGNQPQHF. The rearrangement joins TRBV4-1 to TRBJ1-5, with a weak D call TRBD1 (5 bases). The length of the CDR3 is 16 residues. Germline V lookup: CDR1 MGHRA, CDR2 YSYEKL. Trimming shortened V by 1 base and J by 2 bases, and 12 bases separated the two germline ends.

The V and J genes are TRBV27 and TRBJ2-5; 7 bases fit TRBD2. TRBJ2-7 matches the DNA end more closely, so the J call is doubtful. Looked up from germline, CDR1 is MNHEY and CDR2 is SMNVEV (reference sequence). The CDR3 covers 14 residues. The chain's CDR3 is CASSLGGSSYEQYF. The CDR3 DNA sequence: TGTGCCAGCAGTTTAGGCGGGAGCTCCTACGAGCAGTACTTC.

The V and J genes are TRBV29-1 and TRBJ1-2; D might be TRBD1 (5 bases). This CDR3 comprises 14 residues. Per germline, CDR1 SQVTM and CDR2 ANQGSEA. The ends were cut back, 3 bases at V and 14 bases at J, with 25 bases in the middle. CDR3 sequence (DNA): TGCAGCGTTGATTCCTTGGGGTCGCCAAGGGGATGTACCTTC. It translates to CSVDSLGSPRGCTF.

The rearrangement uses TRBV11-2 and TRBJ2-1, with 9 bases that match TRBD2. Germline CDR1 is SGHAT and CDR2 is FQNNGV. V lost 1 base to trimming and J lost 9 bases; unmatched junction nucleotides: 10. CDR3 length: 16 amino acids. CDR3 sequence (DNA): TGTGCCAGCAGCTTAGGGGGACTAGCAGGTAAAATTGAGCAGTTCTTC. This gives the protein CASSLGGLAGKIEQFF.

This clone appeared a few times. The chain couples TRBV7-2 to TRBJ2-5; D is tentatively TRBD1 or TRBD2 (5 bases each). The CDR3 length is 15 residues. Trimming left V 0 bases short and J 0 bases short, with 8 bases between. Germline lookup yields CDR1 SGHTA and CDR2 FQGNSA. CDR3 sequence (DNA): TGTGCCAGCAGCTTAGCGGAGGACAACCAAGAGACCCAGTACTTC. It encodes CASSLAEDNQETQYF. The entire variable domain, with the rest obtained from reference TRBV7-2 and TRBJ2-5, is as follows: GAGVSQSPSNKVTEKGKDVELRCDPISGHTALYWYRQSLGQGLEFLIYFQGNSAPDKSGLPSDRFSAERTGGSVSTLTIQRTQQEDSAVYLCASSLAEDNQETQYFGPGTRLLVL.

This clone is labeled medium-sized. The CDR3 spells CASTGGDTYEQYF. In DNA, the CDR3 is TGTGCCAGCACCGGGGGTGATACCTACGAGCAGTACTTC. The J gene is TRBJ2-7, the V gene TRBV27; D is possibly TRBD2 (6 bases). The CDR3 has 13 amino acids. CDR1 is MNHEY and CDR2 is SMNVEV in the germline V gene (reference sequence). The V and J ends lost 7 bases and 2 bases respectively, with 12 bases between them.

V gene TRBV14 combines with J gene TRBJ1-5; TRBD1 might be the D (5 bases). The CDR3 extends over 17 amino acids. CDR1 and CDR2 (germline): SGHDN, FVKESK. Trimming removed 1 base from V and 7 bases from J, with 20 bases in between. CDR3 nucleotide sequence: TGTGCCAGCAGCCAAGTTCTCGGAAGGCTACGGGACCAGCCCCAGCATTTT. Translation: CASSQVLGRLRDQPQHF.

The chain uses TRBV27 and TRBJ2-5; 7 bases align to TRBD2. Germline CDR1 MNHEY, CDR2 SMNVEV (reference sequence). CDR3 length: 16 residues. The ends lost 2 bases at V and 2 bases at J; junction bases unmatched: 8. The CDR3 region has the DNA TGTGCCAGCAGTTTAATCGGCGGGAGCCCTCAAGAGACCCAGTACTTC. This gives the protein CASSLIGGSPQETQYF.

In the case of this clone: Other DNA sequences from this sample encode an identical CDR3 as well. The chain is built from TRBV6-5 and TRBJ1-2; the D is unclear. The V end lost 2 bases, the J end lost 8 bases, and 6 bases lay between the germline ends. This CDR3 is 11 amino acids long. Germline loops: CDR1 MNHEY, CDR2 SVGAGI. DNA of the CDR3: TGTGCCAGCAGTTACGGGCTGGGCTACACCTTC. This sequence encodes CASSYGLGYTF.

The V call is TRBV7-9, the J call TRBJ2-1; D possibly matches TRBD1 or TRBD2 (5 bases each). Germline V gives CDR1 SEHNR, CDR2 FQNEAQ (reference sequence). V gave up 5 bases and J gave up 0 bases, with 23 bases separating them. The CDR3 extends over 19 amino acids. In DNA form, the CDR3 reads TGTGCCAGCAGCACCCCCCGAGGGGCGATCTTAAGCTCCTACAATGAGCAGTTCTTC. It codes for CASSTPRGAILSSYNEQFF.

This clone was seen once. The chain carries TRBV7-6 and TRBJ2-6; D is unclear. Germline V gene sequence: CDR1 SGHVS, CDR2 FNYEAQ. The V end lost 5 bases, the J end lost 3 bases, and 14 bases lay between the germline ends. This CDR3 region has 16 residues. CDR3 sequence reads: CASSPDPWVGANVLTF. The CDR3, as DNA: TGTGCCAGCAGCCCCGACCCCTGGGTTGGGGCCAACGTCCTGACTTTC.

The genes are TRBV29-1 and TRBJ2-3; TRBD2 agrees at 8 bases. The CDR3 contains 14 residues. Trimming cost V 3 bases and J 2 bases; bases outside gene matches: 4. Germline V gene lookup returns CDR1 SQVTM and CDR2 ANQGSEA. The CDR3 loop reads CSVDSGINTDTQYF. CDR3 DNA sequence: TGCAGCGTTGATAGCGGGATTAACACAGATACGCAGTATTTT.

This clone was seen only a few times. The V and J genes are TRBV28 and TRBJ2-3; perhaps TRBD1 as D (6 bases). Germline V gene lookup returns CDR1 MDHEN and CDR2 SYDVKM. Trimming removed 3 bases from V and 0 bases from J, with 16 bases in between. The CDR3 has 17 residues. The CDR3 region is CASSFVLRGASTDTQYF. Here the CDR3 DNA reads TGTGCCAGCAGTTTCGTCCTCAGGGGCGCTAGCACAGATACGCAGTATTTT.

This rearrangement joins TRBV19 to TRBJ2-1; D not resolved. CDR3 length equals 12 residues. V was trimmed by 3 bases and J by 7 bases, leaving 7 bases between them. Per the germline V gene, CDR1 is LNHDA and CDR2 is SQIVND (reference sequence). CDR3 protein: CASSMRRNEQFF. The CDR3 nucleotides read TGTGCCAGTAGTATGAGAAGGAATGAGCAGTTCTTC.

V gene TRBV2 combines with J gene TRBJ2-7, with 10 bases matching TRBD2. The CDR3 totals 18 residues. The V and J ends lost 1 base and 1 base, in that order; junction bases with no gene match: 10. CDR1 is SNHLY, CDR2 FYNNEI, per germline. In nucleotides, the CDR3 is TGTGCCAGCAGTGAAGTCGATCAAGCGGGAGGGGCGTCCTACGAGCAGTACTTC. Translating gives CASSEVDQAGGASYEQYF. The variable domain in full, with the rest retrieved from reference TRBV2 and TRBJ2-7, is EPEVTQTPSHQVTQMGQEVILRCVPISNHLYFYWYRQILGQKVEFLVSFYNNEISEKSEIFDDQFSVERPDGSNFTLKIRSTKLEDSAMYFCASSEVDQAGGASYEQYFGPGTRLTVT.

This rearrangement joins TRBV10-3 to TRBJ2-7; TRBD2 matches at 11 bases. Germline values: CDR1 ENHRY, CDR2 SYGVKD. The J segment lost 3 bases and the V segment lost 11 bases, leaving 9 bases of the junction unmatched. The CDR3 extends over 14 amino acids. The CDR3 loop is CAAGTSGRNYEQYF. The CDR3 DNA sequence: TGTGCCGCCGGTACTAGCGGGAGAAACTACGAGCAGTACTTC.

Written as DNA, the CDR3 is TGTGCCAGCAGAGGGACAGCGAACACTGAAGCTTTCTTT. This sequence encodes CASRGTANTEAFF. This chain uses TRBV6-4 with TRBJ1-1; 7 nucleotides agree with TRBD1. The CDR3 is 13 residues long. From germline, CDR1 is MRHNA and CDR2 SNTAGT. Germline trimming cut 6 bases from V and 1 base from J; bases unmatched to any gene: 2.

CDR3 DNA sequence: TGTGCCAGCAGCTTATGGACAGACCCCACAGATACGCAGTATTTT. Its translation: CASSLWTDPTDTQYF. The chain combines TRBV5-4 with TRBJ2-3; D might be TRBD1 (6 bases). CDR3 length: 15 amino acids. From germline, CDR1 is SGHNT and CDR2 YYREEE (reference sequence). Deletions cut 2 bases from V and 2 bases from J, with 12 bases between. The full variable domain, its missing parts supplied by reference TRBV5-4 and TRBJ2-3, is ETGVTQSPTHLIKTRGQQVTLRCSSQSGHNTVSWYQQALGQGPQFIFQYYREEENGRGNFPPRFSGLQFPNYSSELNVNALELDDSALYLCASSLWTDPTDTQYFGPGTRLTVL.

This chain joins TRBV7-2 and TRBJ1-1; unclear D gene. There are 13 residues in the CDR3. The germline V and J ends were trimmed by 3 bases and 7 bases, with 12 bases remaining between them. Germline V gene sequence: CDR1 SGHTA, CDR2 FQGNSA. As DNA, the CDR3 is TGTGCCAGCAGCTTTTTTGGAAGAGATGAAGCTTTCTTT. Residues: CASSFFGRDEAFF.

The chain joins TRBV18 to TRBJ1-5, with D possibly TRBD1 on 6 matching bases. Germline V gene lookup returns CDR1 KGHSH and CDR2 LQKENI. V dropped 2 bases and J dropped 0 bases, with 8 bases sitting between them. This CDR3 contains 15 residues. The CDR3 sequence is CASSPSGDSNQPQHF. CDR3 nucleotide sequence: TGTGCCAGCTCACCATCAGGGGATAGCAATCAGCCCCAGCATTTT.

CDR3 sequence (DNA): TGCGCCAGCAGTGAGTCCGGACAGGGGAGGGCAGCTTTCTTT. It specifies CASSESGQGRAAFF. The chain joins TRBV10-2 to TRBJ1-1; 9 bases agree with TRBD1. The V gene's germline CDR1 is WSHSY and CDR2 SAAADI. The CDR3 is 14 amino acids. V lost 0 bases, J lost 10 bases, and 6 bases stayed unmatched.

This clone was picked up a small number of times. The rearrangement links TRBV7-3 to TRBJ2-1, with 7 bases identical to TRBD2. This CDR3 is 17 amino acids long. Per the germline V gene, CDR1 is SGHTA and CDR2 is FQGTGA. Trimming took 3 bases from V and 7 from J; bases not matched to a gene: 15. CDR3 amino acids: CASSFGGSSAIRNEQFF. CDR3 DNA: TGTGCCAGCAGCTTCGGCGGGAGCTCCGCCATTCGGAATGAGCAGTTCTTC. Full variable domain (outside the CDR3, taken from reference TRBV7-3 and TRBJ2-1): GAGVSQTPSNKVTEKGKYVELRCDPISGHTALYWYRQSLGQGPEFLIYFQGTGAADDSGLPNDRFFAVRPEGSVSTLKIQRTERGDSAVYLCASSFGGSSAIRNEQFFGPGTRLTVL.

This sequence joins TRBV5-4 and TRBJ2-3; maybe TRBD2 (6 bases). Per germline, CDR1 SGHNT and CDR2 YYREEE (reference sequence). The CDR3 extends over 15 amino acids. V gave up 2 bases and J gave up 2 bases, with 12 bases separating them. The CDR3 DNA reads TGTGCCAGCAGCTTACTCACGGGGGACACAGATACGCAGTATTTT. This codes for CASSLLTGDTDTQYF.

The chain combines TRBV7-9 with TRBJ1-6; 7 bases are a match to TRBD1. From germline, CDR1 is SEHNR and CDR2 FQNEAQ (reference sequence). CDR3 length equals 15 residues. Trimming at V came to 0 bases and at J to 10 bases, leaving 6 bases not matched to a gene. CDR3 sequence (DNA): TGTGCCAGCAGCTTAGCAACAGGGGCCAACTCACCCCTCCACTTT. Protein: CASSLATGANSPLHF.

CDR3 residues: CASSFSGSRYEQYF. The CDR3 nucleotides read TGTGCCAGCAGCTTTAGCGGGAGTAGATACGAGCAGTACTTC. The V gene is TRBV11-2, the J gene TRBJ2-7; 9 nucleotides line up with TRBD2. Germline loops: CDR1 SGHAT, CDR2 FQNNGV. This CDR3 comprises 14 residues. V dropped 3 bases and J dropped 4; count of bases not matched to a gene: 4.

This chain uses TRBV7-9 with TRBJ2-1; the D is unclear. The CDR3 spans 12 residues. The germline V gene encodes CDR1 SEHNR and CDR2 FQNEAQ (reference sequence). Trimming pared 5 bases from V and 8 bases from J, leaving 10 bases between. CDR3 DNA: TGTGCCAGCAGCCAGCCGGGTGATGAGCAGTTCTTC. Encoded protein: CASSQPGDEQFF.